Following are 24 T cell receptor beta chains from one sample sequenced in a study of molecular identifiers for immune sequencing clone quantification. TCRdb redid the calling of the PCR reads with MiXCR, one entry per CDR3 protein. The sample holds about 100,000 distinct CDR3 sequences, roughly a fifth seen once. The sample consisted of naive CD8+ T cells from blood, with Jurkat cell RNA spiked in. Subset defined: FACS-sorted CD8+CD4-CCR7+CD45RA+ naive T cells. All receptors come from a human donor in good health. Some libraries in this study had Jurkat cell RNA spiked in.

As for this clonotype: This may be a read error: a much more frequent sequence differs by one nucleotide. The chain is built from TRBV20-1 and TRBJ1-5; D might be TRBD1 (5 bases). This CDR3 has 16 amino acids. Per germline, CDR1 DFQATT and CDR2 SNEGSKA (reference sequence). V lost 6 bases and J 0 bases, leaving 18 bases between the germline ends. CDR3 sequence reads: CSAGEVGSGSNQPQHF. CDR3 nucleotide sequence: TGCAGTGCGGGGGAAGTTGGGTCTGGTAGCAATCAGCCCCAGCATTTT.

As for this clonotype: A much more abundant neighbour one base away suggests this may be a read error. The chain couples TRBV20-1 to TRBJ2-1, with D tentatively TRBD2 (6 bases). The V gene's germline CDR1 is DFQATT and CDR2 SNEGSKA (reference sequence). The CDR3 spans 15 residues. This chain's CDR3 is CGASQWGGSYNEQFF. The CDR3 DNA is TGCGGTGCCAGTCAATGGGGAGGCTCCTACAATGAGCAGTTCTTC.

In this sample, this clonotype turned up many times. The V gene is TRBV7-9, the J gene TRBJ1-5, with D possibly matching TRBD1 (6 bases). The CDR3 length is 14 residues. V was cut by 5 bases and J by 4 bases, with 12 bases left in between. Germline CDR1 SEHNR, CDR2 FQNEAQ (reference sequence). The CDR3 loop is CASSQTGRNQPQHF. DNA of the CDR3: TGTGCCAGCAGCCAGACAGGCCGTAATCAGCCCCAGCATTTT.

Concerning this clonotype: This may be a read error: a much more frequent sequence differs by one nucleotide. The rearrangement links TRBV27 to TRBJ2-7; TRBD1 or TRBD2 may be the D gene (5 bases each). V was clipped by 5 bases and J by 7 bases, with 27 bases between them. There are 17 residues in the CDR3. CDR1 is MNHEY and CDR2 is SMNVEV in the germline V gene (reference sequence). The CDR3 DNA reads TGTGCCAGCAGTCTCTTACCCGGGGCAAGGGCCTTCGGGGAGCAGTACTTC. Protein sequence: CASSLLPGARAFGEQYF.

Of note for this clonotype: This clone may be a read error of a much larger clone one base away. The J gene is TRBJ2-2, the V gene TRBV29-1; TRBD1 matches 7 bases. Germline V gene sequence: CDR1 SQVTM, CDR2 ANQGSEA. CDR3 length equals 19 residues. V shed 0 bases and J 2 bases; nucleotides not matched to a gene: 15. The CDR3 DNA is TGCAGCGTTGAAGAATACGGAGAGACAGGGCTGGATAACACCGGGGAGCTGTTTTTT. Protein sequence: CSVEEYGETGLDNTGELFF.

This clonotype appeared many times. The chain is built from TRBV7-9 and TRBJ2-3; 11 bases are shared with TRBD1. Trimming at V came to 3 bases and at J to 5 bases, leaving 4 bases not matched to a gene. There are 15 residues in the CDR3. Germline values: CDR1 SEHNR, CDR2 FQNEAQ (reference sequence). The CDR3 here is CASSFPGQGEDTQYF. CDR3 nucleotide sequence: TGTGCCAGCAGCTTTCCGGGACAGGGGGAAGATACGCAGTATTTT.

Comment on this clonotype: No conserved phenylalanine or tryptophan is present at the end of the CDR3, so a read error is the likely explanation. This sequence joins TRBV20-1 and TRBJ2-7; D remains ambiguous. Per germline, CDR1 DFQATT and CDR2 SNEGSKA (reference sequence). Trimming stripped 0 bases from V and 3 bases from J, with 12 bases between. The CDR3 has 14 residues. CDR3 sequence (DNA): TGCAGTGCTAGAGATATTCGGGTGGGCTACGAGCAGTACCTC. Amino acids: CSARDIRVGYEQYL.

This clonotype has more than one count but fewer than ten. The CDR3 loop reads CASSRTSGESEQYF. Here the CDR3 DNA reads TGTGCCAGCAGCCGGACTAGCGGAGAGTCCGAGCAGTACTTC. This rearrangement joins TRBV7-3 to TRBJ2-7; 10 nucleotides align to TRBD2. This CDR3 is 14 amino acids long. Germline V gene lookup returns CDR1 SGHTA and CDR2 FQGTGA. V dropped 5 bases and J dropped 6; count of bases not matched to a gene: 7.

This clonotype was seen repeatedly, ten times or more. CDR3 coding DNA: TGTGCCAGCAGGCACCAGACCGGGACAGGAGGCACAGATACGCAGTATTTT. Protein product: CASRHQTGTGGTDTQYF. J is TRBJ2-3 and V is TRBV7-9; 8 positions agree with TRBD1. V was clipped by 6 bases and J by 1 base; unmatched bases: 12. This CDR3 is 17 amino acids long. The germline V gene encodes CDR1 SEHNR and CDR2 FQNEAQ (reference sequence).

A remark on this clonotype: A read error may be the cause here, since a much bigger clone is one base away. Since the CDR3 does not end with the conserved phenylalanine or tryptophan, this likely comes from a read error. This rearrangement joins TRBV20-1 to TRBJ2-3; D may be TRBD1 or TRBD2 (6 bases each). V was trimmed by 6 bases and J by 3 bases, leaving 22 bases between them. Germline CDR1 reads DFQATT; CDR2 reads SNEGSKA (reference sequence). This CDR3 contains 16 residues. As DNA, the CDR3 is TGCAGTGCCCCACCGCCCTGGGGGGCTTGGACAGATACGCAGTATTCT. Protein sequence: CSAPPPWGAWTDTQYS.

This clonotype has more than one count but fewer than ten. The DNA of the CDR3 is TGCAGTGCTAGAGACCTAGCGGGAGCTAGCACAGATACGCAGTATTTT. Protein sequence: CSARDLAGASTDTQYF. The V gene is TRBV20-1, the J gene TRBJ2-3, with 10 bases that match TRBD2. CDR3 length equals 16 residues. Germline V gene data show CDR1 as DFQATT and CDR2 as SNEGSKA (reference sequence). V shed 0 bases and J 0 bases; nucleotides not matched to a gene: 3.

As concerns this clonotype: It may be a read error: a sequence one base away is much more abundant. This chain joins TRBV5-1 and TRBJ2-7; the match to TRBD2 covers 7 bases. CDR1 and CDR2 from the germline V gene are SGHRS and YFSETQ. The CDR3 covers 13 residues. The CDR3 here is CASAAGAGSERYF. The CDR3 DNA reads TGCGCCAGCGCGGCGGGAGCGGGTTCCGAGCGGTACTTC.

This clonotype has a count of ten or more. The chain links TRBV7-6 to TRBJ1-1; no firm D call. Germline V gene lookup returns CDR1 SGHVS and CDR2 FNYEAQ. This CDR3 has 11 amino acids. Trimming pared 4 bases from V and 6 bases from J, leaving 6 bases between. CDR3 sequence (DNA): TGTGCCAGCAGCTCGGGAGCTGAAGCTTTCTTT. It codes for CASSSGAEAFF. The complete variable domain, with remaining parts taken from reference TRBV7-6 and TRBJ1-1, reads GAGVSQSPRYKVTKRGQDVALRCDPISGHVSLYWYRQALGQGPEFLTYFNYEAQQDKSGLPNDRFSAERPEGSISTLTIQRTEQRDSAMYRCASSSGAEAFFGQGTRLTVV.

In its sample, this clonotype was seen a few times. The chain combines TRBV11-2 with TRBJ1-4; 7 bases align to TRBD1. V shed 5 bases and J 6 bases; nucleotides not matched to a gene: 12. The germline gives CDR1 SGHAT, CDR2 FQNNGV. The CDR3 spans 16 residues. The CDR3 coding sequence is TGTGCCAGCAGCCAGGGGGACTCAGGTTGGGATGAAAAACTGTTTTTT. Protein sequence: CASSQGDSGWDEKLFF.

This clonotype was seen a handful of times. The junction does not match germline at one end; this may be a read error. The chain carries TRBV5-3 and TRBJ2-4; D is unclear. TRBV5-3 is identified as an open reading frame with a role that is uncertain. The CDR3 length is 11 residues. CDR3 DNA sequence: TGTGCCAGCAGCTTGGGGAACATTCAGTACTTC. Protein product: CASSLGNIQYF.

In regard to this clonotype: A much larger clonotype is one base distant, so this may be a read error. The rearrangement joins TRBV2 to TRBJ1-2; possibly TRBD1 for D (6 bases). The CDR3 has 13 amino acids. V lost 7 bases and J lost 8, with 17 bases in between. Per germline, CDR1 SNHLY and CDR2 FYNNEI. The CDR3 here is CASTPGGQRGYTF. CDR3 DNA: TGTGCCAGCACCCCGGGGGGGCAGAGGGGCTACACCTTC.

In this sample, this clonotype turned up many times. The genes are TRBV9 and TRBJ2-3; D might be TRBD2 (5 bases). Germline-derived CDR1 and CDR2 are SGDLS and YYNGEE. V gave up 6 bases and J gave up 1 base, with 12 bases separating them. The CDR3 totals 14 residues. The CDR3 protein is CASNGGGGTDTQYF. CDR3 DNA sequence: TGTGCCAGCAACGGAGGTGGTGGCACAGATACGCAGTATTTT.

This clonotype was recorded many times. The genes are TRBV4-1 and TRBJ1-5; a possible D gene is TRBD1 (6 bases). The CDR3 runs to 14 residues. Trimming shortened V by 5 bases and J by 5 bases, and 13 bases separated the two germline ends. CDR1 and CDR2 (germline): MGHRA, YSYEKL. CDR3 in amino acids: CASSNNRVDQPQHF. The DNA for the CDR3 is TGCGCCAGCAGCAACAACAGGGTGGATCAGCCCCAGCATTTT.

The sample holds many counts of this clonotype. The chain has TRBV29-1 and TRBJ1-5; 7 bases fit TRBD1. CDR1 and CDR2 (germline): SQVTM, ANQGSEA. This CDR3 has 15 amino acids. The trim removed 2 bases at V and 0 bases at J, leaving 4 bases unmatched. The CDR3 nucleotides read TGCAGCGTTGAAACAGGGGAGGGTAGCAATCAGCCCCAGCATTTT. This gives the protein CSVETGEGSNQPQHF. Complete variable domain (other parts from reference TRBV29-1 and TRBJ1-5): SAVISQKPSRDICQRGTSLTIQCQVDSQVTMMFWYRQQPGQSLTLIATANQGSEATYESGFVIDKFPISRPNLTFSTLTVSNMSPEDSSIYLCSVETGEGSNQPQHFGDGTRLSIL.

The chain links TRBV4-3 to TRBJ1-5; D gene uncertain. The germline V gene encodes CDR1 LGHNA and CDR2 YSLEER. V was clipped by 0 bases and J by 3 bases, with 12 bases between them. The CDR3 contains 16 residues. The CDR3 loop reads CASSQDRSGFNQPQHF. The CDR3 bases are TGCGCCAGCAGCCAAGATCGAAGTGGGTTCAATCAGCCCCAGCATTTT.

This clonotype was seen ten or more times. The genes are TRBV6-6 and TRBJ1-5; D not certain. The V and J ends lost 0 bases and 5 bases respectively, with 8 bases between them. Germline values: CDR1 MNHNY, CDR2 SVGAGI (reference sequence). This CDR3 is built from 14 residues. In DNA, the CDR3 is TGTGCCAGCAGTTACTCCGGCAGTTATCAGCCCCAGCATTTT. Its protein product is CASSYSGSYQPQHF.

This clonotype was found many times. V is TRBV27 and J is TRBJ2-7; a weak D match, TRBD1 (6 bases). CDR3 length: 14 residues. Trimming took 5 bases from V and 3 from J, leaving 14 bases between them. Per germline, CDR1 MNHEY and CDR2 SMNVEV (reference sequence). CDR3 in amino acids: CASSPGTLGYEQYF. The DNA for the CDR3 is TGTGCCAGCAGTCCCGGGACACTTGGCTACGAGCAGTACTTC.

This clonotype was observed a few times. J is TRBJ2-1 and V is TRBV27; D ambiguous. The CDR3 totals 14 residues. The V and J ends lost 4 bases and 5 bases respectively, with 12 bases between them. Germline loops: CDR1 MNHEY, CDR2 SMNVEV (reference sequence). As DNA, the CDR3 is TGTGCCAGCAGTTCGAGCTGGGTTAACAATGAGCAGTTCTTC. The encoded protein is CASSSSWVNNEQFF.

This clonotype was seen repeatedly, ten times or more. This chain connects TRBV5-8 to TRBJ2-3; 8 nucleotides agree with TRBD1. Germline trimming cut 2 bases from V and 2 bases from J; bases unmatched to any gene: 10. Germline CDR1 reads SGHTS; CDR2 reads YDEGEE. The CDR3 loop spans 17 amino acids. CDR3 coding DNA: TGTGCCAGCAGCTTAACCGCGGGACAGGTACCCACAGATACGCAGTATTTT. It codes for CASSLTAGQVPTDTQYF.